This TCR beta chain came from a study of T cells in localized non-small cell lung cancer. Overall study findings and caveats: Among the top 100 tumor clones, a median roughly 57 appeared in adjacent lung.

TCRdb's copy holds only in-frame clones and misses some; the assay was immunoSEQ multiplex PCR. The table includes tens of thousands of clones, 78% detected once. CDR1 and CDR2 from the germline V gene are SEHNR and FQNEAQ (reference sequence). The CDR3 loop spans 14 amino acids. With V trimmed by 3 bases and J by 6 bases, 4 bases remained unmatched. The table lists this clone with a count of one. Its antigen is unknown. Sequencing was performed on peripheral blood, taken before any cancer treatment. The clonotype was recovered from a male donor older than 55 with stage II squamous cell lung carcinoma. The chain is built from TRBV7-9 and TRBJ1-2; 10 nucleotides align to TRBD1. The CDR3: CASSLGTGDNGYTF. The CDR3 DNA sequence: TGTGCCAGCAGCTTGGGGACAGGGGATAATGGCTACACCTTC.